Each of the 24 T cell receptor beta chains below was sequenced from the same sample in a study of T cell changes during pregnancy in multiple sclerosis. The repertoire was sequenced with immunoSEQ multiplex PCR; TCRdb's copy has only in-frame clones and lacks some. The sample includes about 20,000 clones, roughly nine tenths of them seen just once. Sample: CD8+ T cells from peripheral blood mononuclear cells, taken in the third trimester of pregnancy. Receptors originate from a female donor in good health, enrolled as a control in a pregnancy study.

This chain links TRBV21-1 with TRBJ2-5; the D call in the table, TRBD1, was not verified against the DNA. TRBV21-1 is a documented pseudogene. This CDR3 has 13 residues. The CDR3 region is CASINDRQETQYF. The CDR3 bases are TGTGCCAGCATCAACGACAGGCAAGAGACCCAGTACTTC.

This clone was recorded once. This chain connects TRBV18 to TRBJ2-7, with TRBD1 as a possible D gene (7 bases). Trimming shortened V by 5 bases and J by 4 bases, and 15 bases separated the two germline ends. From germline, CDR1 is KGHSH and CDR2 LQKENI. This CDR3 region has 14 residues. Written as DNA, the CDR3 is TGTGCCAGCTCAGACAGGGAGGTAGGATACGAGCAGTACTTC. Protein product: CASSDREVGYEQYF.

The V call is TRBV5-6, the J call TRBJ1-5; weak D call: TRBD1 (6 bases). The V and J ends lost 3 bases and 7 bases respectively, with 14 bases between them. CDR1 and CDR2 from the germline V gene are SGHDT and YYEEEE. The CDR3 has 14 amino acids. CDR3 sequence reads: CASSWGQNSQPQHF. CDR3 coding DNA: TGTGCCAGCAGCTGGGGGCAGAATTCGCAGCCCCAGCATTTT.

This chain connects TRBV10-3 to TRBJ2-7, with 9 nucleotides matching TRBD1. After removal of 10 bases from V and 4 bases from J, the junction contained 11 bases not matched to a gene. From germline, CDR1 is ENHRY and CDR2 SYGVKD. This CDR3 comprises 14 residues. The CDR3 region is CANTGTGNRYEQYF. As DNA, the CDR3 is TGTGCCAATACCGGGACAGGGAATCGGTACGAGCAGTACTTC.

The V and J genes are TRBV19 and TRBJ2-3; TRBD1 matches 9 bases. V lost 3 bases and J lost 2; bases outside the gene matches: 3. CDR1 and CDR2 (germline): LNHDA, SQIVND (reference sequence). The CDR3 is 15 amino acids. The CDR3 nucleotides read TGTGCCAGTAGTATGGACAGGGGAAACACAGATACGCAGTATTTT. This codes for CASSMDRGNTDTQYF.

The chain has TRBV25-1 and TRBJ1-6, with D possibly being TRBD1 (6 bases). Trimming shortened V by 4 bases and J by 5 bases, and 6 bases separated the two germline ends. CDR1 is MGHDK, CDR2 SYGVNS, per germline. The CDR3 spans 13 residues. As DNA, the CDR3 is TGTGCCAGCAGTGGGGACAATAATTCACCCCTCCACTTT. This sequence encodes CASSGDNNSPLHF.

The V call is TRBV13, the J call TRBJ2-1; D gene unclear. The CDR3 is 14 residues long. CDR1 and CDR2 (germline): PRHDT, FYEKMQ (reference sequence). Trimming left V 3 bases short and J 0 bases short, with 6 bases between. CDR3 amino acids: CASSFRSSYNEQFF. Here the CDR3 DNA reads TGTGCCAGCAGCTTCCGGAGCTCCTACAATGAGCAGTTCTTC.

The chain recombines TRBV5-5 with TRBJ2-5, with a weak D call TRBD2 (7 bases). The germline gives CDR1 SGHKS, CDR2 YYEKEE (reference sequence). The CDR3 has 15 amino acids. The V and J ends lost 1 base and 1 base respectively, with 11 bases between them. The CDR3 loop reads CASSLWGGGQETQYF. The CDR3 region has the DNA TGTGCCAGCAGCTTGTGGGGGGGCGGCCAAGAGACCCAGTACTTC. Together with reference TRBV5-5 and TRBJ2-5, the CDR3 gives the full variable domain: DAGVTQSPTHLIKTRGQQVTLRCSPISGHKSVSWYQQVLGQGPQFIFQYYEKEERGRGNFPDRFSARQFPNYSSELNVNALLLGDSALYLCASSLWGGGQETQYFGPGTRLLVL.

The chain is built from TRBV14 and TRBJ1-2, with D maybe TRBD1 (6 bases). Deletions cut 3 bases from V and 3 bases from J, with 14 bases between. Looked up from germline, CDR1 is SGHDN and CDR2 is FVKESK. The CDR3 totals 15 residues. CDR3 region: CASSQGTGIDYGYTF. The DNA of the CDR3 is TGTGCCAGCAGCCAGGGTACAGGGATCGACTATGGCTACACCTTC.

CDR3 nucleotide sequence: TGTGCCAGCAGCCAAGGGGGAGGAGGTGGCACAGATACGCAGTATTTT. The encoded protein is CASSQGGGGGTDTQYF. The chain joins TRBV4-2 to TRBJ2-3, with D possibly TRBD2 on 6 matching bases. Germline lookup yields CDR1 LGHNA and CDR2 YNFKEQ. V was clipped by 1 base and J by 1 base, with 12 bases between them. The CDR3 has 16 amino acids.

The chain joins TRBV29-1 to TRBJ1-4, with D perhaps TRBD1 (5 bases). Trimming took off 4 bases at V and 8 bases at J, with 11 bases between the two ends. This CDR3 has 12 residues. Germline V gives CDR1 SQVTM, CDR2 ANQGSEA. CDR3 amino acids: CSVGGGNEKLFF. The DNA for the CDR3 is TGCAGCGTTGGGGGGGGAAACGAAAAACTGTTTTTT. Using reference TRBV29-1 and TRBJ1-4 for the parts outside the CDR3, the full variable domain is SAVISQKPSRDICQRGTSLTIQCQVDSQVTMMFWYRQQPGQSLTLIATANQGSEATYESGFVIDKFPISRPNLTFSTLTVSNMSPEDSSIYLCSVGGGNEKLFFGSGTQLSVL.

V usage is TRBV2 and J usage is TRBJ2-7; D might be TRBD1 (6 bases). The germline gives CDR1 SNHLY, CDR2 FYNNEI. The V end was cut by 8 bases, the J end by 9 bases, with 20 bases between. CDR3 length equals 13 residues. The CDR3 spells CASQDRMILGQYF. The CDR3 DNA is TGTGCCAGCCAAGACAGGATGATCCTTGGGCAGTACTTC. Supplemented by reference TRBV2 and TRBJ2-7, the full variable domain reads EPEVTQTPSHQVTQMGQEVILRCVPISNHLYFYWYRQILGQKVEFLVSFYNNEISEKSEIFDDQFSVERPDGSNFTLKIRSTKLEDSAMYFCASQDRMILGQYFGPGTRLTVT.

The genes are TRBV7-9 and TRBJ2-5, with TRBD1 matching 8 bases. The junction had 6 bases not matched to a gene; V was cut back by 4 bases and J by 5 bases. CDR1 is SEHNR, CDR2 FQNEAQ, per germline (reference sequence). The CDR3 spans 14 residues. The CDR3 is CASSSTTGDETQYF. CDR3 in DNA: TGTGCCAGCAGCTCCACGACAGGGGATGAGACCCAGTACTTC.

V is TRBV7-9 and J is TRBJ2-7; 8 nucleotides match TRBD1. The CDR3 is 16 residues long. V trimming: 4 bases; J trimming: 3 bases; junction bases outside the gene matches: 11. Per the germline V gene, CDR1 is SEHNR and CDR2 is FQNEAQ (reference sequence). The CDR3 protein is CASSSPPQGAYYEQYF. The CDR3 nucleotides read TGTGCCAGCAGCTCTCCGCCTCAGGGGGCGTACTACGAGCAGTACTTC.

CDR3 region: CASSRGLQSIDTQYF. The CDR3 region has the DNA TGTGCCAGCAGCAGGGGACTTCAGAGTATAGATACGCAGTATTTT. The chain links TRBV9 to TRBJ2-3; the D gene is possibly TRBD2 (6 bases). This CDR3 has 15 residues. V lost 4 bases and J 5 bases, leaving 17 bases between the germline ends. Germline CDR1 reads SGDLS; CDR2 reads YYNGEE.

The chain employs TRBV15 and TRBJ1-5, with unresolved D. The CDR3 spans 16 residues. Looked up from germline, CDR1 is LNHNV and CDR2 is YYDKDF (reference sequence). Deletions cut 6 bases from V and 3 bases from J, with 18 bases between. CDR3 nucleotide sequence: TGTGCCACCAGTGGAAGGAGGCAGCTACACAATCAGCCCCAGCATTTT. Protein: CATSGRRQLHNQPQHF.

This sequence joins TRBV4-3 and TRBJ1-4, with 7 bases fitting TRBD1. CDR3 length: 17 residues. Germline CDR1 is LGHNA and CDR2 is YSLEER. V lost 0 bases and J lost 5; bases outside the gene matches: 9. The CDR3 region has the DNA TGCGCCAGCAGCCAAGATTTTCGACAGGGCCCAAATGAAAAACTGTTTTTT. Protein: CASSQDFRQGPNEKLFF.

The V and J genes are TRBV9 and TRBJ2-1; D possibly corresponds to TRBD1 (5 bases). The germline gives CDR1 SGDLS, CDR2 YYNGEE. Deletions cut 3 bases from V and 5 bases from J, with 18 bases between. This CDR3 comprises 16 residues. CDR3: CASSDRQSRNHNEQFF. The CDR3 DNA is TGTGCCAGCAGCGACCGACAGTCCCGCAATCACAATGAGCAGTTCTTC.

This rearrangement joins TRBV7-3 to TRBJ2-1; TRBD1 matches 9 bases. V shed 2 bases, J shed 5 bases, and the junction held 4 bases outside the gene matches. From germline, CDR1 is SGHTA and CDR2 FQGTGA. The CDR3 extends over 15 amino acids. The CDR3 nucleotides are TGTGCCAGCAGCTTAGGGACAGGGTGGGACAATGAGCAGTTCTTC. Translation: CASSLGTGWDNEQFF.

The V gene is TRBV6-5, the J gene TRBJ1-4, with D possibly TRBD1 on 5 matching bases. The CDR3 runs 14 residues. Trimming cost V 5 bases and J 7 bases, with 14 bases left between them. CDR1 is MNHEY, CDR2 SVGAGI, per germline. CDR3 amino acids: CASSPPGGVEKLFF. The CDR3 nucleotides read TGTGCCAGCAGTCCTCCGGGAGGGGTTGAAAAACTGTTTTTT.

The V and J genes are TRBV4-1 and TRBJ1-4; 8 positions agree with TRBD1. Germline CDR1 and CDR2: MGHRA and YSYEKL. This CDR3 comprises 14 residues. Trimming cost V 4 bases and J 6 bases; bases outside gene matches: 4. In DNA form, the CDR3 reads TGCGCCAGCAGCCCCGGGACAGGAGATGAAAAACTGTTTTTT. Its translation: CASSPGTGDEKLFF.

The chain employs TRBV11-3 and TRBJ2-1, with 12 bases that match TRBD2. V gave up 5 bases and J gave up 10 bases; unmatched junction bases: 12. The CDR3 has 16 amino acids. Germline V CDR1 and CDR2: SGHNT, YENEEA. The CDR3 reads CASSPSLAGGTNEQFF. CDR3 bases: TGTGCCAGCAGCCCCTCGCTAGCGGGGGGGACCAACGAGCAGTTCTTC.

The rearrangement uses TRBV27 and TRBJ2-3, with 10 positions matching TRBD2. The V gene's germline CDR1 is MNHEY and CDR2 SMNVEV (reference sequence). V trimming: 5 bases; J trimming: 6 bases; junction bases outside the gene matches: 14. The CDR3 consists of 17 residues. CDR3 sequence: CASSKRNLAGVSDTQYF. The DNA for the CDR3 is TGTGCCAGCAGTAAGCGCAACCTAGCGGGGGTATCGGATACGCAGTATTTT.

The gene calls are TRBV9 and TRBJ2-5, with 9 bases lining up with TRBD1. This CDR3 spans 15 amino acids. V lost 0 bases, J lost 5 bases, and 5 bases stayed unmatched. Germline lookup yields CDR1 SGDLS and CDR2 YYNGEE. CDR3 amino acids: CASSVGTGGWETQYF. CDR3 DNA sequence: TGTGCCAGCAGCGTAGGTACAGGGGGCTGGGAGACCCAGTACTTC.